Below, 22 T cell receptor beta chains from the same sample are listed, as sequenced in a study of blood T cell repertoires in COVID-19. Some clones are missing from TCRdb's copy, which holds only in-frame ones; the method was immunoSEQ multiplex PCR. This sample has approximately 94,000 clones, with about 88% found just once. The sequenced material came from peripheral blood. The receptors were gathered from a man aged 25 to 40 in a cohort sampled during active COVID-19.

The CDR3, as DNA: TGTGCCAGTAGTATCTCGGCGGCGAGCTCCTACGAGCAGTACTTC. Translated: CASSISAASSYEQYF. This chain joins TRBV19 and TRBJ2-7; D not certain. The CDR3 is 15 amino acids. Trimming took off 3 bases at V and 0 bases at J, with 12 bases between the two ends. Germline V gives CDR1 LNHDA, CDR2 SQIVND (reference sequence).

The chain joins TRBV5-1 to TRBJ2-1; 7 bases map to TRBD1. With V trimmed by 5 bases and J by 9 bases, 2 bases remained unmatched. The CDR3 loop spans 11 amino acids. Germline loops: CDR1 SGHRS, CDR2 YFSETQ. For the CDR3, the DNA is TGCGCCAGCAGGACAGGGCCTGAGCAGTTCTTC. Translating gives CASRTGPEQFF.

The J gene is TRBJ2-7, the V gene TRBV4-3, with D possibly TRBD2 on 5 matching bases. This CDR3 spans 15 amino acids. The germline V and J ends were trimmed by 1 base and 3 bases, with 13 bases remaining between them. The germline V gene encodes CDR1 LGHNA and CDR2 YSLEER. In DNA form, the CDR3 reads TGCGCCAGCAGCCAAGGGTTGTATGGGAGCTACGAGCAGTACTTC. It codes for CASSQGLYGSYEQYF.

This clone was seen just once. Different DNA sequences within this sample yield the same CDR3. The CDR3, as DNA: TGTGCCAGCAGCCCGCGACAGGGCTCCTACGAGCAGTACTTC. Its translation: CASSPRQGSYEQYF. The V and J genes are TRBV7-2 and TRBJ2-7; TRBD1 aligns across 7 bases. This CDR3 is built from 14 residues. J gave up 0 bases and V 5 bases, and 4 bases lay outside the gene matches. Germline CDR1 reads SGHTA; CDR2 reads FQGNSA.

CDR3 in amino acids: CASTPPGGYEQYF. CDR3 DNA sequence: TGTGCCAGCACCCCCCCAGGGGGCTACGAGCAGTACTTC. The chain recombines TRBV6-5 with TRBJ2-7; TRBD1 agrees at 7 bases. CDR3 length: 13 residues. V lost 7 bases to trimming and J lost 3 bases; unmatched junction nucleotides: 6. From germline, CDR1 is MNHEY and CDR2 SVGAGI.

The CDR3 region has the DNA TGTGCCAGCAGCGGATACACAGGGGTGGGAGAGACCCAGTACTTC. Its protein is CASSGYTGVGETQYF. The J gene is TRBJ2-5, the V gene TRBV9; 7 bases are shared with TRBD1. The V gene end was trimmed by 3 bases and the J gene end by 4 bases; junction bases not matched to a gene: 9. Germline V gene lookup returns CDR1 SGDLS and CDR2 YYNGEE. The CDR3 runs to 15 residues.

This chain uses TRBV5-4 with TRBJ2-3; tentatively, D is TRBD2 (5 bases). The V end was cut by 4 bases, the J end by 0 bases, with 9 bases between. From germline, CDR1 is SGHNT and CDR2 YYREEE (reference sequence). The CDR3 contains 14 residues. CDR3 bases: TGTGCCAGCAGCGTAAGCGGAAGCACAGATACGCAGTATTTT. Its translation is CASSVSGSTDTQYF. Full variable domain (missing parts from reference TRBV5-4 and TRBJ2-3): ETGVTQSPTHLIKTRGQQVTLRCSSQSGHNTVSWYQQALGQGPQFIFQYYREEENGRGNFPPRFSGLQFPNYSSELNVNALELDDSALYLCASSVSGSTDTQYFGPGTRLTVL.

This clone was recorded only once. This chain connects TRBV5-1 to TRBJ2-3; a possible D gene is TRBD2 (5 bases). This CDR3 comprises 12 residues. V shed 5 bases and J shed 5 bases, with 9 bases lying between them. Germline V lookup: CDR1 SGHRS, CDR2 YFSETQ. This CDR3 is CASSPGRDTQYF. The DNA of the CDR3 is TGCGCCAGCAGTCCGGGGAGAGATACGCAGTATTTT. Filled out from reference TRBV5-1 and TRBJ2-3, the complete variable domain reads KAGVTQTPRYLIKTRGQQVTLSCSPISGHRSVSWYQQTPGQGLQFLFEYFSETQRNKGNFPGRFSGRQFSNSRSEMNVSTLELGDSALYLCASSPGRDTQYFGPGTRLTVL.

V and J are TRBV28 and TRBJ1-1; 9 positions agree with TRBD1. This CDR3 comprises 14 residues. The germline V gene has CDR1 MDHEN and CDR2 SYDVKM. After removal of 3 bases from V and 7 bases from J, the junction contained 6 bases not matched to a gene. CDR3 sequence reads: CASSLFGTGIEAFF. The CDR3 bases are TGTGCCAGCAGTTTGTTCGGGACAGGGATTGAAGCTTTCTTT.

CDR3 in DNA: TGTGCCAGCAGCTTGGGACAAAAAGAGACCCAGTACTTC. This encodes CASSLGQKETQYF. The chain joins TRBV11-3 to TRBJ2-5; D might be TRBD1 (6 bases). Per germline, CDR1 SGHNT and CDR2 YENEEA. CDR3 length: 13 amino acids. V lost 3 bases, J lost 3 bases, and 8 bases lay in between.

The chain couples TRBV30 to TRBJ1-2, with D maybe TRBD1 (5 bases). CDR1 and CDR2 (germline): GTSNPN, SVGIG (reference sequence). This CDR3 has 14 residues. The V end was cut by 2 bases, the J end by 4 bases, with 14 bases between. The CDR3 sequence is CAWSQTRQSYGYTF. The CDR3 nucleotides read TGTGCCTGGAGTCAAACCCGACAGTCCTATGGCTACACCTTC.

J is TRBJ1-2 and V is TRBV19, with 7 nucleotides matching TRBD1. Germline V gene lookup returns CDR1 LNHDA and CDR2 SQIVND (reference sequence). V gave up 5 bases and J gave up 3 bases; unmatched junction bases: 3. The CDR3 is made up of 13 amino acids. The CDR3 loop is CASSFTGDYGYTF. Written as DNA, the CDR3 is TGTGCCAGTAGTTTCACAGGGGACTATGGCTACACCTTC.

The chain joins TRBV10-3 to TRBJ2-7, with 7 bases lining up with TRBD1. The CDR3 length is 14 residues. V trimming: 7 bases; J trimming: 3 bases; junction bases outside the gene matches: 9. In germline, CDR1 is ENHRY, CDR2 SYGVKD. CDR3 sequence: CAIKRTGTNYEQYF. DNA for the CDR3: TGTGCCATCAAGAGGACAGGCACCAACTACGAGCAGTACTTC.

The chain uses TRBV5-8 and TRBJ1-1; maybe TRBD1 (6 bases). Trimming stripped 7 bases from V and 0 bases from J, with 16 bases between. This CDR3 is built from 15 residues. CDR1 and CDR2 from the germline V gene are SGHTS and YDEGEE. CDR3 nucleotide sequence: TGTGCCAGCGCCCGAGGAAGGGGGATGAACACTGAAGCTTTCTTT. This codes for CASARGRGMNTEAFF.

The V gene is TRBV21-1, the J gene TRBJ1-2; the table calls TRBD1, which could not be checked here. TRBV21-1 is reported as a pseudogene. The CDR3 is 15 amino acids. The CDR3 region is CASSSRQGYHYGYTF. The DNA of the CDR3 is TGTGCCAGCAGCAGCAGACAGGGGTATCACTATGGCTACACCTTC.

A single count supports this clone. The J gene is TRBJ1-1, the V gene TRBV5-5; D call uncertain. With 4 bases removed from V and 7 bases from J, the gap between germline ends came to 20 bases. Looked up from germline, CDR1 is SGHKS and CDR2 is YYEKEE (reference sequence). The CDR3 is 15 residues long. This CDR3 is CASSPRPDWEGEAFF. The CDR3 nucleotides read TGTGCCAGCAGCCCACGCCCGGATTGGGAGGGTGAAGCTTTCTTT.

The chain carries TRBV5-1 and TRBJ2-3; 11 bases are shared with TRBD2. This CDR3 spans 15 amino acids. CDR1 is SGHRS, CDR2 YFSETQ, per germline. Unmatched junction bases numbered 9, after V lost 8 bases and J lost 4 bases. CDR3 protein: CASLLAGEVADTQYF. CDR3 nucleotides: TGCGCCAGTTTACTAGCGGGGGAGGTGGCAGATACGCAGTATTTT. Based on the CDR3 plus reference TRBV5-1 and TRBJ2-3, the full variable domain is KAGVTQTPRYLIKTRGQQVTLSCSPISGHRSVSWYQQTPGQGLQFLFEYFSETQRNKGNFPGRFSGRQFSNSRSEMNVSTLELGDSALYLCASLLAGEVADTQYFGPGTRLTVL.

The chain has TRBV5-5 and TRBJ2-3; TRBD2 agrees at 16 bases. V lost 4 bases, J lost 8 bases, and 7 bases stayed unmatched. CDR1 and CDR2 from the germline V gene are SGHKS and YYEKEE (reference sequence). The CDR3 length is 16 residues. Written as DNA, the CDR3 is TGTGCCAGCAGCCCGGGACTAGCGGGGGGGCCGAGTACGCAGTATTTT. It codes for CASSPGLAGGPSTQYF.

This chain links TRBV11-2 with TRBJ2-7; 8 bases fit TRBD1. The CDR3 covers 15 residues. Looked up from germline, CDR1 is SGHAT and CDR2 is FQNNGV. After removal of 3 bases from V and 3 bases from J, the junction contained 7 bases not matched to a gene. Written as DNA, the CDR3 is TGTGCCAGCAGCTTTCGCCTGGGACAGGACTACGAGCAGTACTTC. It is translated as CASSFRLGQDYEQYF.

The chain uses TRBV4-2 and TRBJ2-1, with D possibly being TRBD2 (5 bases). The ends were cut back, 1 base at V and 0 bases at J, with 10 bases in the middle. The CDR3 has 16 amino acids. CDR1 is LGHNA, CDR2 YNFKEQ, per germline. The CDR3 DNA sequence: TGTGCCAGCAGCCAAGTCGTGGCGGGCTCCTACAATGAGCAGTTCTTC. It is translated as CASSQVVAGSYNEQFF.

The V gene is TRBV30, the J gene TRBJ2-2, with D maybe TRBD1 (5 bases). Germline V lookup: CDR1 GTSNPN, CDR2 SVGIG (reference sequence). The CDR3 totals 15 residues. With 4 bases removed from V and 3 bases from J, the gap between germline ends came to 15 bases. The CDR3 DNA reads as TGTGCCTGGAATCGTCAGGGCCCCGACACCGGGGAGCTGTTTTTT. This sequence encodes CAWNRQGPDTGELFF.

The chain joins TRBV7-2 to TRBJ2-5, with TRBD2 matching 10 bases. Germline V gives CDR1 SGHTA, CDR2 FQGNSA. There are 15 residues in the CDR3. The V and J ends lost 3 bases and 3 bases, in that order; junction bases with no gene match: 4. For the CDR3, the DNA is TGTGCCAGCAGCTTTAGCGGGGGGCATGAAGAGACCCAGTACTTC. This encodes CASSFSGGHEETQYF.